The T cell receptor (beta chain) under discussion was sequenced for a study of control samples from healthy donors and cancer patients. This table comes from immunoSEQ multiplex PCR, and its TCRdb copy is limited to in-frame clones, with some not included. Here the sample spans some 77,000 clones, approximately 91% being singletons. The CDR3 has 14 amino acids. Germline CDR1 reads LNHNV; CDR2 reads YYDKDF (reference sequence). The V end lost 0 bases, the J end lost 0 bases, and 3 bases lay between the germline ends. The source of this sequence is a woman aged 55-69 years in good health. The sequencing sample was made of blood. This chain joins TRBV15 and TRBJ1-5; no reliable D call. The CDR3 sequence is CATSRDSSNQPQHF. In DNA, the CDR3 is TGTGCCACCAGCAGAGACAGTAGCAATCAGCCCCAGCATTTT.